This is a list of T cell receptor beta chains from one sample in a study of blood T cells in healthy people across ages. TCRdb recomputed calls from the 5' RACE reads with MiXCR, one row per CDR3 protein. The data contain 1.5 million to 2 million distinct CDR3 sequences, roughly 30% of them seen just once; the ten biggest clones take up 7% to 9%. The sample consisted of blood. The receptors stem from a woman aged 25 to 39 in good health. CDR3s include the opening cysteine and the closing phenylalanine or tryptophan. D genes are given only for firm matches. Clone size is shown for a subset of rows, as once, few, many or a class of expanded clone.

clone_size j_call d_call v_call cdr3_nt cdr3_aa
few TRBJ2-1 - TRBV9 TGTGCCAGCAGCGTAGACGGGGATCACTCCTACAATGAGCAGTTCTTC CASSVDGDHSYNEQFF
few TRBJ2-2 - TRBV5-1 TGCGCCAGCAGCTCGGACGGGACGAACACCGGGGAGCTGTTTTTT CASSSDGTNTGELFF
- TRBJ1-5 - TRBV5-5 TGTGCCAGCAGCCCGCTGGGGGGGCAAGCAAATCAGCCCCAGCATTTT CASSPLGGQANQPQHF
few TRBJ1-4 - TRBV5-1 TGCGCCAGCAGTAGGGACGCCCGTAATGAAAAACTGTTTTTT CASSRDARNEKLFF
- TRBJ1-1 - TRBV27 TGTGCCAGCAGTTTGTTCGGTCTGAACACTGAAGCTTTCTTT CASSLFGLNTEAFF
many TRBJ2-7 TRBD2 TRBV6-2/TRBV6-3 TGTGCCAGCAGTTCGCGCCAGGGAGGGTACTACGAGCAGTACTTC CASSSRQGGYYEQYF
many TRBJ2-7 TRBD1 TRBV29-1 TGCAGCGTTACAGGGGACATCAAAACCGGGGTCGCCTACGAGCAGTACTTC CSVTGDIKTGVAYEQYF
- TRBJ2-2 TRBD2 TRBV29-1 TGCAGCGGGGGCGGGGGAACCGGGGAGCTGTTTTTT CSGGGGTGELFF
few TRBJ2-7 - TRBV7-9 TGTGCCAGCAGTGAACAGGGCGGCATCTCCTACGAGCAGTACTTC CASSEQGGISYEQYF
- TRBJ2-3 TRBD1 TRBV12-3/TRBV12-4 TGTGCCAGCAGTGCCCGACAGGGAGCGGCAGATACGCAGTATTTT CASSARQGAADTQYF
few TRBJ2-5 TRBD1 TRBV5-1 TGCGCCAGCAGCCGAACCCCACAGGGGGCCGCAGGGAGAGAGACCCAGTACTTC CASSRTPQGAAGRETQYF
few TRBJ2-7 - TRBV3-1 TGTGCCAGCAGCCTTAATAGGTCGCCCTACGAGCAGTACTTC CASSLNRSPYEQYF
few TRBJ2-3 - TRBV30 TGTGCCTGGAGTACCTACGTAGCGACAGATACGCAGTATTTT CAWSTYVATDTQYF
- TRBJ2-1 - TRBV5-1 TGCGCCGGCAGCTTGGCCGGGCTCGACTACAATGAGCAGTTCTTC CAGSLAGLDYNEQFF
- TRBJ2-5 - TRBV9 TGTGCCGGCAGCGTAGGGGCCGGGGAGACCCAGTACTTC CAGSVGAGETQYF
many TRBJ2-1 - TRBV3-1 TGTGCCAGCAGCTCACGGCTAGGGGGGACCTACAATGAGCAGTTCTTC CASSSRLGGTYNEQFF
- TRBJ1-1 TRBD1 TRBV10-3 TGTGCCTTCAGTCCCGGGACAGGGGAAGCTTTCTTT CAFSPGTGEAFF
many TRBJ2-7 TRBD2 TRBV6-1 TGTGCCAGCAGAACTAGCGGGAGTTCCTACGAGCAGTACTTC CASRTSGSSYEQYF
- TRBJ2-1 TRBD2 TRBV29-1 TGCAGCGTTCGGGGGGGGCACATCGATGAGCAGTTCTTC CSVRGGHIDEQFF
- TRBJ2-3 - TRBV5-1 TGCGCCAGCAGCTTGGGTGGTCCCATAGCGGAGGCGCAGTATTTT CASSLGGPIAEAQYF
few TRBJ1-3 - TRBV18 TGTGCCAGCTCACCCATCCACGGGACACCCTCTGGAAACACCATATATTTT CASSPIHGTPSGNTIYF
few TRBJ1-1 - TRBV10-3 TGTGCCATCGGGGGGCTCATGAACACTGAAGCTTTCTTT CAIGGLMNTEAFF
- TRBJ2-3 - TRBV6-1 TGTGCCAGCAGTGAAGCTGGCAGGGAATTCGCCACAGATACGCGGTATTTT CASSEAGREFATDTRYF
few TRBJ2-3 - TRBV3-1 TGTGCCAGCAGCCAAGTCACTAGGGGAGGCGCAGATACGCAGTATTTT CASSQVTRGGADTQYF
- TRBJ2-2 - TRBV5-1 TGCGCCAGCAGCTTGGGACAGCCGAGGACCGGGGAGCTGTTTTTT CASSLGQPRTGELFF
- TRBJ2-7 - TRBV3-1 TGTGCCAGCAGCCAAGATGGGATTGGCGACTACGAGCAGTACTTC CASSQDGIGDYEQYF
- TRBJ2-3 - TRBV12-3/TRBV12-4 TGTGCCAGCAGTTTATCTCTCGACAGGCTTAGAAATACGCAGTATTTT CASSLSLDRLRNTQYF
many TRBJ2-1 - TRBV20-1 TGCAGTGCGGAACGCAATGAGCAGTTCTTC CSAERNEQFF
- TRBJ2-1 TRBD2 TRBV20-1 TGCAGTGCTAGCAGGGCGGGAGGGCCCTTAAGGTCCAATGAGCAGTTCTTC CSASRAGGPLRSNEQFF
many TRBJ1-2 - TRBV10-3 TGTGCCATCAGTGAGTCGTCGGGGGGAGGCTATGGCTACACCTTC CAISESSGGGYGYTF
many TRBJ2-1 TRBD2 TRBV10-3 TGTGCCATCAGTGAGTCGAGTAGCGGTAGCGGGAGCCACAATGAGCAGTTCTTC CAISESSSGSGSHNEQFF